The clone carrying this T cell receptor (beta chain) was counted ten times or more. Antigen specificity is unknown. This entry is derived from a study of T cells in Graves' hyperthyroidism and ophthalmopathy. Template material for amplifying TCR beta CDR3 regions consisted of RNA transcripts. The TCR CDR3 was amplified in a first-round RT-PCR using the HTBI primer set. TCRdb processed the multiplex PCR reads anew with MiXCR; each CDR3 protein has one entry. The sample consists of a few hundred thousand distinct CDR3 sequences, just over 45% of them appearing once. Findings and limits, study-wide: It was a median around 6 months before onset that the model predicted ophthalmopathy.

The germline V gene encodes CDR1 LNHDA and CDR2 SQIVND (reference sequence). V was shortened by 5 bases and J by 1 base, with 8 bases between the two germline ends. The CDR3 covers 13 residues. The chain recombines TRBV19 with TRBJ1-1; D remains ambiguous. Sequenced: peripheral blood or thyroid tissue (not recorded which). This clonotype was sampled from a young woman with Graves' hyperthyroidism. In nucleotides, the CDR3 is TGTGCCAGTAGTGTCTACAAGAACACTGAAGCTTTCTTT. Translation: CASSVYKNTEAFF.